This TCR beta chain emerged from a study of blood T cell repertoires in COVID-19. The assay was immunoSEQ multiplex PCR, and TCRdb's table has in-frame clones only and misses some. The sample includes under 250,000 clones, roughly 80% of them seen just once. In its sample, this clone was seen many times. CDR3 length: 12 amino acids. The V gene lost 6 bases and the J gene lost 5 bases, with 11 bases spanning the gap. The germline V gene has CDR1 MDHEN and CDR2 SYDVKM. The receptor comes from a woman between 35 and 50 years old with acute COVID-19. The V gene is TRBV28, the J gene TRBJ2-7; D is undetermined. What was sequenced was PBMCs or T cells enriched from blood (not recorded which). The CDR3 coding sequence is TGTGCCAGCAGCTCCTCCTCTAACGAGCAGTACTTC. Protein sequence: CASSSSSNEQYF.